Listed below are T cell receptor beta chains from one sample, sequenced in a study of blood T cell repertoires in COVID-19. Method: immunoSEQ multiplex PCR; TCRdb's copy keeps in-frame clones and lacks some. The sample lists over 85,000 clones; 70% to 90% were seen once. Sequences were obtained from peripheral blood. These receptors all stem from a woman in her forties or fifties with acute or convalescent COVID-19. Both conserved end residues are part of each CDR3. D genes are given only for firm matches. Some rows mark clone size as missing; the rest say once, few, many or name a class of expanded clone.

len	j_gene	d_gene	abundance	v_gene	CDR3nt	CDR3aa
13	TRBJ2-5	.	few	TRBV5-1	TGCGCCAGCAGCCAGGACTACCGGGGGACCCAGTACTTC	CASSQDYRGTQYF
15	TRBJ2-1	TRBD2	.	TRBV2	TGTGCCAGCTTCTCCGGGACTAGCTCCTACAATGAGCAGTTCTTC	CASFSGTSSYNEQFF
13	TRBJ1-5	TRBD1	.	TRBV2	TGTGCCAGCACCCAGGACAGGGTTCAGCCCCAGCATTTT	CASTQDRVQPQHF
16	TRBJ2-7	TRBD2	.	TRBV7-9	TGTGCCAGCAGCCCCAGGACTAGCGGGAGTGCTAGCGAGCAGTACTTC	CASSPRTSGSASEQYF
17	TRBJ1-5	TRBD1	.	TRBV7-2	TGTGCCAGCAGCTTAAAGGGAGGGACAGGTAGTAATCAGCCCCAGCATTTT	CASSLKGGTGSNQPQHF
12	TRBJ1-2	.	once	TRBV7-9	TGTGCCAGTCATACGGGGGACTATGGCTACACCTTC	CASHTGDYGYTF
15	TRBJ2-1	.	.	TRBV7-6	TGTGCCAGCAGCCTGGGAGCAGCGGGTTACAATGAGCAGTTCTTC	CASSLGAAGYNEQFF
14	TRBJ1-6	TRBD1	.	TRBV6-5	TGTGCCAGCCAGACAGGGAGTGGAAGTTCACCCCTCCACTTT	CASQTGSGSSPLHF
15	TRBJ1-1	.	.	TRBV7-2	TGTGCCAGCAGCTTAGCTACATTCATGAACACTGAAGCTTTCTTT	CASSLATFMNTEAFF
11	TRBJ2-5	.	.	TRBV20-1	TGCAGTGCTAGGGGGGCAGAGACCCAGTACTTC	CSARGAETQYF
14	TRBJ1-5	.	.	TRBV2	TGTGCCAGCACTCTCCGACAGGAAGGTCAGCCCCAGCATTTT	CASTLRQEGQPQHF
17	TRBJ2-7	.	.	TRBV19	TGTGCCAGTAGCCCAGGACAGGGCCAAGCGGGGGGCTACGAGCAGTACTTC	CASSPGQGQAGGYEQYF
13	TRBJ2-1	.	.	TRBV3-1/TRBV3-2	TGTGCCAGCAGCCAAGTAGAGGGCTCGGAGCAGTTCTTC	CASSQVEGSEQFF
13	TRBJ1-1	.	.	TRBV29-1	TGCAGCGTAGAACAGGGAGGTAGGACTGAAGCTTTCTTT	CSVEQGGRTEAFF
14	TRBJ1-2	.	.	TRBV30	TGTGCCTGGTCCCGTACACATCTTAACTATGGCTACACCTTC	CAWSRTHLNYGYTF
15	TRBJ2-7	TRBD2	.	TRBV6-5	TGTGCCAGCAGTTCTGGGACTAGCGGAGCCTACGAGCAGTACTTC	CASSSGTSGAYEQYF
12	TRBJ1-2	.	.	TRBV12-3/TRBV12-4	TGTGCCAGCAGTTTGCGAGACTATGGCTACACCTTC	CASSLRDYGYTF
15	TRBJ2-5	TRBD2	.	TRBV6-5	TGTGCCATCGTGCTTAGCGGGAGAGGAGGGGAGACCCAGTACTTC	CAIVLSGRGGETQYF
15	TRBJ2-7	TRBD2	.	TRBV3-1/TRBV3-2	TGTGCCAGCAGCCAAGCCCCGGGAGGCGCCTACGAGCAGTACTTC	CASSQAPGGAYEQYF
14	TRBJ2-5	.	.	TRBV18	TGTGCCAGCTCACCACGTACGGGTCAAGAGACCCAGTACTTC	CASSPRTGQETQYF
15	TRBJ1-5	.	.	TRBV6-5	TGTGCCAGCAGAGCCCCCCGGGGTAGTGGACAGCCCCAGCATTTT	CASRAPRGSGQPQHF
14	TRBJ1-1	TRBD1	.	TRBV24-1	TGTGCCACCAGGGGACAGGGTGCGGACACTGAAGCTTTCTTT	CATRGQGADTEAFF
15	TRBJ2-7	TRBD2	.	TRBV24-1	TGTGCCACCAGTGATCGACTAGCGAGCTCCTACGAGCAGTACTTC	CATSDRLASSYEQYF
17	TRBJ1-1	.	.	TRBV7-9	TGTGCCAGCAGCTTAGGGAGGCCGGGACAAAGGGAGACTGAAGCTTTCTTT	CASSLGRPGQRETEAFF
14	TRBJ1-5	.	few	TRBV6-2/TRBV6-3	TGTGCCAGCAGTTACGGCAGGGATGCACAGCCCCAGCATTTT	CASSYGRDAQPQHF
15	TRBJ2-4	.	.	TRBV28	TGTGCCAGCAGTTCCGGACAGCTAGCCAAAAACATTCAGTACTTC	CASSSGQLAKNIQYF
12	TRBJ2-7	.	.	TRBV14	TGTGCCAGCAGCAGTCAGGGGTACGAGCAGTACTTC	CASSSQGYEQYF
15	TRBJ2-7	TRBD1	.	TRBV6-5	TGTGCCAGCAGTCCTCCGGGACAGGGATTATGCGAGCAGTACTTC	CASSPPGQGLCEQYF
13	TRBJ1-2	TRBD1	.	TRBV28	TGTGCCAGCAGACCTGACAGGGGTGATGGCTACACCTTC	CASRPDRGDGYTF
14	TRBJ1-1	.	.	TRBV4-1	TGCGCCAGCAGCCAGGGGGCTTTGGACACTGAAGCTTTCTTT	CASSQGALDTEAFF
15	TRBJ2-7	TRBD2	once	TRBV2	TGTGCCACCCAACCGGGACTAGCGGCTACCTACGAGCAGTACTTC	CATQPGLAATYEQYF
14	TRBJ2-7	TRBD2	few	TRBV20-1	TGCAGTGCTAGTTCGGGGCGCGGGGGTTACGAGCAGTACTTC	CSASSGRGGYEQYF
15	TRBJ2-2	TRBD2	.	TRBV6-5	TGTGCCAGCGGGCCCCTAGCGGGGACCACGGGGGAGCTGTTTTTT	CASGPLAGTTGELFF
16	TRBJ2-4	TRBD2	.	TRBV29-1	TGCAGCGTATATCGACTAGCGGGTGACCGTAGGGTCATTCAGTACTTC	CSVYRLAGDRRVIQYF
14	TRBJ1-2	TRBD1	.	TRBV6-4	TGTGCCAGCAGCCTGGAAGGGGGCGGCTATGGCTACACCTTC	CASSLEGGGYGYTF
16	TRBJ2-5	TRBD1	.	TRBV18	TGTGCCAGCTCACGAGGACAGGGGGTGGACCAAGAGACCCAGTACTTC	CASSRGQGVDQETQYF
13	TRBJ1-2	TRBD1	.	TRBV6-5	TGTGCCAGCACCAGAACAGGGGGCCGTGGCTACACCTTC	CASTRTGGRGYTF
17	TRBJ2-6	TRBD2	.	TRBV5-6	TGTGCCAGCAGCTTCGGGCTAGCGGGAGCTGGGGCCAACGTCCTGACTTTC	CASSFGLAGAGANVLTF
14	TRBJ1-5	.	.	TRBV19	TGTGCCAGTAGTACGACAGGAGTAGCATGGCCCCAGCATTTT	CASSTTGVAWPQHF
14	TRBJ1-1	.	.	TRBV6-5	TGTGCCAGCAGTTCAAGGACACCGAACACTGAAGCTTTCTTT	CASSSRTPNTEAFF
17	TRBJ2-5	TRBD2	.	TRBV28	TGTGCCAGCAGCCCGTTGACTAGCGGGGGCCCACAAGAGACCCAGTACTTC	CASSPLTSGGPQETQYF
14	TRBJ2-7	TRBD1	.	TRBV11-2	TGTGCCAGCAGCGTACCCGGGACAGGGGTCGAGCAGTACTTC	CASSVPGTGVEQYF
13	TRBJ2-7	TRBD1	.	TRBV6-5	TGTGCCAGCAGGGGGGACAGTATGGGCAAGCAGTACTTC	CASRGDSMGKQYF
15	TRBJ1-5	TRBD1	.	TRBV3-1/TRBV3-2	TGTGCCAGCAGCCCACGACAGGGTCAGAATCAGCCCCAGCATTTT	CASSPRQGQNQPQHF
18	TRBJ2-1	TRBD2	.	TRBV7-2	TGTGCCAGCAGCCCCAGCCTGACTAGCGGGAGGGCCTCAGTTGAGCAGTTCTTC	CASSPSLTSGRASVEQFF
13	TRBJ1-1	.	.	TRBV30	TGTGCCTGGAGTCCGGGACAGAACACTGAAGCTTTCTTT	CAWSPGQNTEAFF
14	TRBJ1-3	.	.	TRBV7-9	TGTGCCAGCAGCTTGTCGGGGGCTGGAAACACCATATATTTT	CASSLSGAGNTIYF